This TCR beta chain was captured in a study of blood T cell dynamics during melanoma immunotherapy. Study context: Patients with metastatic melanoma got pembrolizumab or nivolumab-ipilimumab as first-line care.

Time point reported: week 3, after first cycle of checkpoint inhibitor. Disease control meant complete response, partial response or stable disease at 12 weeks. Libraries were prepared by immunoSEQ multiplex PCR; TCRdb keeps only in-frame clonotypes and omits some of them. The sample gives roughly 30,000 clones, roughly 83% of which show up once; 10% to 13% is in the top ten. The CDR3 runs 12 residues. Germline CDR1 is SQVTM and CDR2 is ANQGSEA. The V end lost 0 bases, the J end lost 0 bases, and 2 bases lay between the germline ends. This sample comprised blood, obtained from a patient treated with checkpoint blockade. The V and J genes are TRBV29-1 and TRBJ2-5; unclear D gene. The sequence was collected from a human donor with melanoma. CDR3 nucleotide sequence: TGCAGCGTTGAAGAGGACCAAGAGACCCAGTACTTC. Protein: CSVEEDQETQYF. The whole variable domain, filled in from reference TRBV29-1 and TRBJ2-5, reads SAVISQKPSRDICQRGTSLTIQCQVDSQVTMMFWYRQQPGQSLTLIATANQGSEATYESGFVIDKFPISRPNLTFSTLTVSNMSPEDSSIYLCSVEEDQETQYFGPGTRLLVL.